Below, 3 T cell receptor beta chains from the same sample are listed, as sequenced in a study of blood T cell repertoires in COVID-19. TCRdb's table, derived via immunoSEQ multiplex PCR, lists solely in-frame clones and lacks some. The sample includes around 170,000 clones, about 80% of them seen just once. The specimen was peripheral blood. These receptors were taken from a man aged 30-40 years with active or convalescent COVID-19.

This chain joins TRBV27 and TRBJ1-1; D ambiguous. Germline V gene sequence: CDR1 MNHEY, CDR2 SMNVEV (reference sequence). V lost 6 bases to trimming and J lost 1 base, with 12 bases between them. CDR3 length equals 14 residues. CDR3 coding DNA: TGTGCCAGCAGAGCGGGTCTGGCGAACACTGAAGCTTTCTTT. Protein: CASRAGLANTEAFF.

The chain joins TRBV14 to TRBJ2-2; possibly TRBD2 for D (6 bases). Trimming pared 6 bases from V and 4 bases from J, leaving 12 bases between. CDR1 is SGHDN, CDR2 FVKESK, per germline. The length of the CDR3 is 14 residues. In DNA form, the CDR3 reads TGTGCCAGCAGTTGGCAGGGAGGCACCGGGGAGCTGTTTTTT. Residues: CASSWQGGTGELFF.

CDR3 nucleotide sequence: TGCGCCAGCAGCCAAGTAGGAGGCTACGACACTGAAGCTTTCTTT. Encoded protein: CASSQVGGYDTEAFF. The chain employs TRBV4-1 and TRBJ1-1; D ambiguous. V was trimmed by 1 base and J by 3 bases, leaving 12 bases between them. The CDR3 has 15 residues. In germline, CDR1 is MGHRA, CDR2 YSYEKL.